The clone carrying this TCR beta chain was observed at least ten times. The CDR3 runs to 15 residues. The germline V and J ends were trimmed by 10 bases and 8 bases, with 21 bases remaining between them. Germline V gives CDR1 MNHEY, CDR2 SMNVEV (reference sequence). This sample was included in a study of molecular identifiers for immune sequencing clone quantification. Previously described methods and listed TCR primers produced bulk TCR libraries. Each CDR3 protein gets one entry after TCRdb re-called the PCR reads with MiXCR. The sample lists around 470,000 distinct CDR3 sequences, 20% to 25% occurring once.

This sequence originates from a human donor in good health. Some libraries in this study had Jurkat cell RNA spiked in. The sequenced sample consisted of naive CD8+ T cells from blood, with Jurkat cell RNA spiked in. Subset denoted: FACS-sorted CD8+CD4-CCR7+CD45RA+ naive T cells. The chain has TRBV27 and TRBJ1-6; tentative D call: TRBD1 (6 bases). CDR3 nucleotide sequence: TGTGCCACTAAAAGCGGGGTGACAGGTCATTCACCCCTCCACTTT. Translating gives CATKSGVTGHSPLHF.